The entry that follows covers one T cell receptor (beta chain) sequence. The authors' processing: The assay estimated nucleated cells by amplifying reference gene primers. Generated by immunoSEQ multiplex PCR, the TCRdb table keeps only in-frame clones and is missing some. V, J and clone size are taken as reported in that table, and D and trimming were inferred from the DNA itself. The profile shows 150,000 to 200,000 clones, roughly 88% of them singletons. This entry belongs to a study of blood T cell repertoires in COVID-19. For the study at large: PBMCs, B-cell-depleted T cells, or T cells were the source of the cDNA or gDNA that made up the material.

Participants' reported clinical history set cohort assignment. Those designated as exposed participants met a COVID-19 case within 2 weeks before study entry. Germline values: CDR1 SGHNT, CDR2 YYREEE (reference sequence). The CDR3 runs to 15 residues. Trimming cost V 4 bases and J 4 bases; bases outside gene matches: 3. The sample consisted of PBMCs or T cells enriched from blood (not recorded which). The rearrangement links TRBV5-4 to TRBJ2-2; 11 bases are a match to TRBD2. The clonotype was recovered from a man aged 65 to 79 who had been exposed to COVID-19. The chain's CDR3 is CASSPGLAATGELFF. The CDR3 bases are TGTGCCAGCAGCCCGGGACTAGCGGCCACCGGGGAGCTGTTTTTT.